This TCR beta chain was observed in a study of blood T cell repertoires in COVID-19. At the level of the study: Samples came from the United States, Italy and Spain, spanning acute and convalescent COVID-19.

Unmatched junction bases numbered 8, after V lost 7 bases and J lost 9 bases. The length of the CDR3 is 13 residues. Germline lookup yields CDR1 WSHSY and CDR2 SAAADI. The method was immunoSEQ multiplex PCR; TCRdb's version includes in-frame clones alone and lacks a portion of them. The sample has 200,000 to 300,000 clones; roughly 87% are singletons. This sequence joins TRBV10-2 and TRBJ1-3, with 8 positions matching TRBD1. This TCR came from a woman in her thirties with acute COVID-19. Input material: PBMCs or T cells enriched from blood (not recorded which). The CDR3 loop reads CASKGRGLGTIYF. The CDR3 DNA reads as TGCGCCAGCAAAGGCAGGGGGCTTGGCACCATATATTTT.